Shown below are 9 T cell receptor beta chains from a single sample sequenced in a study of blood T cell repertoires in COVID-19. The protocol was immunoSEQ multiplex PCR, while the TCRdb copy is restricted to in-frame clones and leaves out a portion. This sample has some 260,000 clones, with just over 85% found just once. The sample comprised PBMCs or T cells enriched from blood (not recorded which). The receptors here all came from a man in his forties who had recovered from COVID-19.

The chain links TRBV7-9 to TRBJ1-1; TRBD1 agrees at 8 bases. The V and J ends lost 0 bases and 3 bases, in that order; junction bases with no gene match: 6. The CDR3 covers 16 residues. From germline, CDR1 is SEHNR and CDR2 FQNEAQ (reference sequence). The chain's CDR3 is CASSLAYSTGDTEAFF. DNA for the CDR3: TGTGCCAGCAGCTTAGCATATTCGACAGGGGACACTGAAGCTTTCTTT. The full variable domain, in which reference TRBV7-9 and TRBJ1-1 provide the parts outside the CDR3, is DTGVSQNPRHKITKRGQNVTFRCDPISEHNRLYWYRQTLGQGPEFLTYFQNEAQLEKSRLLSDRFSAERPKGSFSTLEIQRTEQGDSAMYLCASSLAYSTGDTEAFFGQGTRLTVV.

J is TRBJ1-2 and V is TRBV5-1; TRBD1 aligns across 10 bases. CDR3 length: 14 residues. V gave up 0 bases and J gave up 6 bases; unmatched junction bases: 2. Germline V lookup: CDR1 SGHRS, CDR2 YFSETQ. The CDR3 DNA reads TGCGCCAGCAGCTTGGGACAGGGGGCGGATGGCTACACCTTC. This gives the protein CASSLGQGADGYTF.

This clone showed up just once. For the CDR3, the DNA is TGTGCCAGCAGTTTCTTGTCGTACAATGAGCAGTTCTTC. Translating gives CASSFLSYNEQFF. V usage is TRBV12-3 or TRBV12-4 and J usage is TRBJ2-1, with no clear D. V was clipped by 3 bases and J by 4 bases, with 7 bases between them. This CDR3 is 13 amino acids long.

The V and J genes are TRBV19 and TRBJ2-7; a possible D gene is TRBD1 (6 bases). CDR3 length: 16 residues. CDR1 is LNHDA, CDR2 SQIVND, per germline (reference sequence). V was cut by 1 base and J by 2 bases, with 15 bases left in between. CDR3 protein: CASSIGFGDTPYEQYF. CDR3 sequence (DNA): TGTGCCAGTAGTATAGGGTTCGGGGACACGCCCTACGAGCAGTACTTC.

This rearrangement joins TRBV11-2 to TRBJ2-2, with 11 positions matching TRBD2. V gave up 5 bases and J gave up 5 bases; unmatched junction bases: 4. The CDR3 consists of 15 residues. Germline V gene data show CDR1 as SGHAT and CDR2 as FQNNGV. CDR3 nucleotide sequence: TGTGCCAGCAGCCCGGGACTAGCGGCGACCGGGGAGCTGTTTTTT. Translated, it gives CASSPGLAATGELFF.

The V and J genes are TRBV10-3 and TRBJ2-7; TRBD1 aligns across 8 bases. The CDR3 spans 14 residues. The V and J ends lost 7 bases and 7 bases, in that order; junction bases with no gene match: 12. Germline V gene sequence: CDR1 ENHRY, CDR2 SYGVKD. The CDR3 sequence: CAIKRTGNGLEQYF. The CDR3 region has the DNA TGTGCCATCAAAAGGACAGGGAACGGTTTGGAGCAGTACTTC.

The chain uses TRBV4-2 and TRBJ2-2, with a possible D match to TRBD1 (6 bases). The CDR3 is made up of 16 amino acids. V lost 4 bases and J 7 bases, leaving 19 bases between the germline ends. Germline CDR1 and CDR2: LGHNA and YNFKEQ. The CDR3 sequence: CASSPQTGDLYGELFF. CDR3 DNA sequence: TGTGCCAGCAGCCCGCAGACAGGAGATTTATACGGGGAGCTGTTTTTT.

This chain joins TRBV21-1 and TRBJ2-3; whether TRBD2, the table's D call, matches the DNA was not checked. TRBV21-1 corresponds to a pseudogene. CDR3 length equals 18 residues. The CDR3 loop is CASSSKRALAGEADTQYF. CDR3 DNA sequence: TGTGCCAGCAGCTCAAAAAGGGCCCTAGCGGGAGAAGCAGATACGCAGTATTTT.

The chain's CDR3 is CASSPRGTYGETQYF. CDR3 in DNA: TGTGCCAGCAGCCCCCGGGGTACGTACGGGGAGACCCAGTACTTC. This sequence joins TRBV7-2 and TRBJ2-5; perhaps TRBD2 as D (5 bases). The CDR3 runs 15 residues. Germline V lookup: CDR1 SGHTA, CDR2 FQGNSA. The V end lost 5 bases, the J end lost 5 bases, and 18 bases lay between the germline ends.